One and the same sample provided the 5 T cell receptor beta chains below, sequenced in a study of PD-1 blockade in classical Hodgkin lymphoma. The time point denotes: cycle 4 day 1 (C4D1), after less than seven weeks of nivolumab. Each patient relapsed following autologous stem cell transplantation, and prior brentuximab vedotin exposure differed. The CD4+ T cells used were purified from thawed PBMCs through magnetic negative selection. Only in-frame clones appear in the TCRdb table, and some are missing; sequencing was by immunoSEQ multiplex PCR. The sample gives some 19,000 clones, roughly four fifths of which show up once; 2% to 2.5% is in the top ten. Material: CD4+ T cells from blood, obtained before the fourth cycle of nivolumab. These receptors were obtained from a human donor with classical Hodgkin lymphoma.

The chain uses TRBV4-2 and TRBJ2-3, with 10 bases aligning to TRBD2. The CDR3 covers 16 residues. CDR1 is LGHNA, CDR2 YNFKEQ, per germline. Trimming cost V 0 bases and J 6 bases; bases outside gene matches: 6. This CDR3 reads CASSQDRSGGADTQYF. For the CDR3, the DNA is TGTGCCAGCAGCCAAGATCGAAGCGGGGGGGCGGATACGCAGTATTTT.

The rearrangement links TRBV7-9 to TRBJ1-1, with 7 bases identical to TRBD1. Trimming took 6 bases from V and 7 from J; bases not matched to a gene: 14. Germline CDR1 is SEHNR and CDR2 is FQNEAQ (reference sequence). CDR3 length: 15 residues. CDR3 protein: CASRKSGTAEFEAFF. Written as DNA, the CDR3 is TGTGCCAGCAGGAAATCGGGGACAGCTGAGTTTGAAGCTTTCTTT.

In this sample, this clone turned up a few times. The chain couples TRBV30 to TRBJ1-5; D gene uncertain. Germline values: CDR1 GTSNPN, CDR2 SVGIG (reference sequence). The CDR3 is 15 amino acids. V was shortened by 2 bases and J by 0 bases, with 11 bases between the two germline ends. The CDR3 sequence: CAWSLSGISNQPQHF. The CDR3 DNA is TGTGCCTGGAGTCTAAGTGGGATTAGCAATCAGCCCCAGCATTTT.

The CDR3 coding sequence is TGCGCCAGCAGCCAAGTTCCCAGGGTCGAAGAAAAACTGTTTTTT. It yields the protein CASSQVPRVEEKLFF. V and J are TRBV4-1 and TRBJ1-4; D possibly corresponds to TRBD1 (5 bases). The germline gives CDR1 MGHRA, CDR2 YSYEKL. The length of the CDR3 is 15 residues. Between the trimmed V and J ends, which lost 1 base and 8 bases, there was a span of 14 bases.

V is TRBV7-6 and J is TRBJ2-7; D is unresolved. V lost 2 bases, J lost 5 bases, and 7 bases lay in between. Germline lookup yields CDR1 SGHVS and CDR2 FNYEAQ. The CDR3 runs to 12 residues. The CDR3 sequence is CASSLMGNEQYF. CDR3 sequence (DNA): TGTGCCAGCAGCTTAATGGGGAACGAGCAGTACTTC.